These T cell receptor beta chains were read from a single sample in a study of blood T cell repertoires in COVID-19. TCRdb keeps only in-frame clones here, not all; method: immunoSEQ multiplex PCR. The sample has 270,000 or so clones, approximately 88% seen once. Sequencing used PBMCs or T cells enriched from blood (not recorded which). These receptors originate from a woman aged 35 to 49 with acute COVID-19. CDR3s include the opening cysteine and the closing phenylalanine or tryptophan. A D gene is named only where the DNA matches it firmly.

J gene,CDR3 length,D gene,V gene,CDR3 DNA,CDR3 protein
TRBJ2-4,12,.,TRBV7-2,TGTGCCAGCAGCCCCCGGGACTCCCTAAAGTACTTC,CASSPRDSLKYF
TRBJ1-1,15,.,TRBV27,TGTGCCAGCAGTTTGTTACCCCGAGGGAACACTGAAGCTTTCTTT,CASSLLPRGNTEAFF
TRBJ2-1,15,TRBD2,TRBV6-5,TGTGCCAGCAGTTACTCCGGGACTAGCCGCAATGAGCAGTTCTTC,CASSYSGTSRNEQFF
TRBJ1-1,17,TRBD1,TRBV7-2,TGTGCCAGCAGCTTAGCCCTTTTACAGGGGAAGGGGGCTGAAGCTTTCTTT,CASSLALLQGKGAEAFF
TRBJ1-1,12,.,TRBV7-9,TGTGCCAGCAGCTTAGCGATTCAGGGGGCTTTCTTT,CASSLAIQGAFF
TRBJ2-7,17,TRBD2,TRBV27,TGTGCCAGCAGTTTATTACCCCTAGCGGGAGACAACTACGAGCAGTACTTC,CASSLLPLAGDNYEQYF
TRBJ2-1,14,.,TRBV6-5,TGTGCCAGCAGTCCAGGTCTTTCCTACAATGAGCAGTTCTTC,CASSPGLSYNEQFF
TRBJ2-3,14,.,TRBV3-1/TRBV3-2,TGTGCCAGCAGCCAACAAACTAGCACAGATACGCAGTATTTT,CASSQQTSTDTQYF
TRBJ2-2,13,.,TRBV14,TGTGCCAGCAGCTTGGGAGGCACCGGGGAGCTGTTTTTT,CASSLGGTGELFF
TRBJ1-3,16,TRBD1,TRBV9,TGTGCCAGCAGCGCCCGACAGGGCAGCTCTGGAAACACCATATATTTT,CASSARQGSSGNTIYF
TRBJ1-3,15,.,TRBV2,TGTGCCAGCAGGCATCAGGGGCATTCTGGAAACACCATATATTTT,CASRHQGHSGNTIYF
TRBJ2-1,16,.,TRBV14,TGTGCCAGCAGCCAAGTCGGCGGAAGCTCCTACAATGAGCAGTTCTTC,CASSQVGGSSYNEQFF
TRBJ1-3,17,.,TRBV5-1,TGCGCCAGCAGCTTGGGGCAGGGGCCTCTTTCGGGAAACACCATATATTTT,CASSLGQGPLSGNTIYF
TRBJ2-2,17,TRBD1,TRBV19,TGTGCCAGTAGTATGACCTGGGCAGGGGGCTTCATCGGGGAGCTGTTTTTT,CASSMTWAGGFIGELFF
TRBJ2-7,15,TRBD2,TRBV4-1,TGCGCCAGCAGCCAAGGGACTAGCGGGAACTACGAGCAGTACTTC,CASSQGTSGNYEQYF
TRBJ1-2,14,.,TRBV15,TGTGCCACCAGCAGAGGGGGGGAGAACTATGGCTACACCTTC,CATSRGGENYGYTF